This TCR beta chain emerged from a study of response to subunit inactivated influenza vaccine. Overall study findings and caveats: The study's authors posited that every seasonal influenza vaccination enlists few new T cells.

V trimming: 3 bases; J trimming: 8 bases; junction bases outside the gene matches: 13. CDR1 and CDR2 (germline): KGHDR, SFDVKD. This CDR3 has 17 residues. TCRdb reprocessed the RT-PCR reads via MiXCR and lists one record per CDR3 protein. The sample carries 600,000 to 850,000 distinct CDR3 sequences, approximately 14% recorded once. Comment on this clonotype: Its antigen is as yet unknown.

The sample in question was PBMCs from blood, obtained about 14 days before vaccination. The sequence derives from a man over 45 who received an inactivated influenza vaccine. The chain links TRBV24-1 to TRBJ2-1; 9 bases are shared with TRBD1. CDR3: CATSDPGQGLAFHEQFF. DNA of the CDR3: TGTGCCACCAGTGATCCCGGACAGGGGTTAGCATTCCATGAGCAGTTCTTC.